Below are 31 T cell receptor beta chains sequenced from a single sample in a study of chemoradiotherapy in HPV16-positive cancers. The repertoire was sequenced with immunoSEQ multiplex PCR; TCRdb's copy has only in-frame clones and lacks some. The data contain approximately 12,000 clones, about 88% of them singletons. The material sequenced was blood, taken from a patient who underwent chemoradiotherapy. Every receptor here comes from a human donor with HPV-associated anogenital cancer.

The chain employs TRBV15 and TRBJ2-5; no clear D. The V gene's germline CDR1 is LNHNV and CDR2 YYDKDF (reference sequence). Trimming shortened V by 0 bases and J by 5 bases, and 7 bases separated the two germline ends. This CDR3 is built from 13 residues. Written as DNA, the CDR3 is TGTGCCACCAGCAGAGATGTCCGGGAGACCCAGTACTTC. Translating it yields CATSRDVRETQYF.

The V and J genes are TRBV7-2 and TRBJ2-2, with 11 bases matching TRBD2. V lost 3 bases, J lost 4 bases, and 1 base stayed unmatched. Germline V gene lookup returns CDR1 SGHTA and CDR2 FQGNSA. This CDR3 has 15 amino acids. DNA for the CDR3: TGTGCCAGCAGCTTTAGCGGGGGGGGCACCGGGGAGCTGTTTTTT. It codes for CASSFSGGGTGELFF.

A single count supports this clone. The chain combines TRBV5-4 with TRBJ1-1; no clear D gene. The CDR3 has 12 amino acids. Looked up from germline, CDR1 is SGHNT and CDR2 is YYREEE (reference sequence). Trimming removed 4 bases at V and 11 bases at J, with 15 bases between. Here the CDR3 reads CASSPDRVNAFF. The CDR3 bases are TGTGCCAGCAGCCCCGACCGGGTAAACGCTTTCTTT. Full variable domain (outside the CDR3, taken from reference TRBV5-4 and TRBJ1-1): ETGVTQSPTHLIKTRGQQVTLRCSSQSGHNTVSWYQQALGQGPQFIFQYYREEENGRGNFPPRFSGLQFPNYSSELNVNALELDDSALYLCASSPDRVNAFFGQGTRLTVV.

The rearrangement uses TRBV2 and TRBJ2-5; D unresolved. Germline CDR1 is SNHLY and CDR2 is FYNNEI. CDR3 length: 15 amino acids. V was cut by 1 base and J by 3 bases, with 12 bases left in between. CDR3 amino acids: CASSEDIATKETQYF. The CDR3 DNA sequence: TGTGCCAGCAGTGAAGATATAGCCACTAAAGAGACCCAGTACTTC.

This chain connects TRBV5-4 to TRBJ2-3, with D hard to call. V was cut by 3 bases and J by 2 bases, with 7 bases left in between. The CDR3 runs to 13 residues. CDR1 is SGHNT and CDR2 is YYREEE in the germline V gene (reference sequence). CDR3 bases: TGTGCCAGCAGCTCCATTATCACAGATACGCAGTATTTT. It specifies CASSSIITDTQYF.

The CDR3 coding sequence is TGTGCCAGCAGCTTAGCGCGGGGGGGCGGAAAAGAGACCCAGTACTTC. It specifies CASSLARGGGKETQYF. The chain joins TRBV7-9 to TRBJ2-5; 9 bases fit TRBD2. Germline V gene data show CDR1 as SEHNR and CDR2 as FQNEAQ (reference sequence). V was clipped by 0 bases and J by 3 bases; unmatched bases: 5. This CDR3 has 16 amino acids.

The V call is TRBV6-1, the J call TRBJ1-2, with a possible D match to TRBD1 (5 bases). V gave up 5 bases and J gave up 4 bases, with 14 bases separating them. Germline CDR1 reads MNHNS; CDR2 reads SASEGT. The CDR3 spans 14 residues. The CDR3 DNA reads TGTGCCAGCAGTATAGACAGTATAGGCTATGGCTACACCTTC. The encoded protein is CASSIDSIGYGYTF.

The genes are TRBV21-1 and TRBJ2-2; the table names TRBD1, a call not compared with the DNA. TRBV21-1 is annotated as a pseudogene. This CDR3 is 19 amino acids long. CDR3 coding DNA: TGTGCCAGCAGCCCCCCGTTTGGGGAACAGGGGAAGTACACCGGGGAGCTGTTTTTT. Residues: CASSPPFGEQGKYTGELFF.

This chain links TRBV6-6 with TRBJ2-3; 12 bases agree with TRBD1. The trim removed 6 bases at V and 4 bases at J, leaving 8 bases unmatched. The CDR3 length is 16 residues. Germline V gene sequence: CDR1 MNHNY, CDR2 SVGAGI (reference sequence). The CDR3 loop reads CASRKTGTGGADTQYF. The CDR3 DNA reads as TGTGCCAGCAGGAAGACCGGGACAGGGGGCGCAGATACGCAGTATTTT.

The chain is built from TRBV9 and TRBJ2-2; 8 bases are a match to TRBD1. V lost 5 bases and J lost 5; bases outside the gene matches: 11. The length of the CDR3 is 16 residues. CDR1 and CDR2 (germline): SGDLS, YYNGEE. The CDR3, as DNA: TGTGCCAGCAGTAGACCCGGGACAGGAGCGACCGGGGAGCTGTTTTTT. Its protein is CASSRPGTGATGELFF.

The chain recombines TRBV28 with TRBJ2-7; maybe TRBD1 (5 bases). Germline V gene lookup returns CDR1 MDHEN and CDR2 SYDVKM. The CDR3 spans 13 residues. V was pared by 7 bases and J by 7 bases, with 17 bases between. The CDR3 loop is CASTLQLQGEQYF. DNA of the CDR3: TGTGCCAGCACCCTTCAATTGCAGGGTGAGCAGTACTTC.

Here the CDR3 reads CAISDPGDYGYTF. The CDR3 bases are TGTGCCATCAGTGATCCAGGGGACTATGGCTACACCTTC. V gene TRBV10-3 combines with J gene TRBJ1-2, with D perhaps matching TRBD1 (6 bases). V was cut by 3 bases and J by 3 bases, with 8 bases left in between. CDR3 length: 13 residues. Germline V CDR1 and CDR2: ENHRY, SYGVKD.

The CDR3 bases are TGTGCCATCAAAACGAGATCCGATCCTTTCGAGCAGTACGTC. This encodes CAIKTRSDPFEQYV. The V gene is TRBV21-1, the J gene TRBJ2-7. TRBV21-1 is labeled a pseudogene. This CDR3 spans 14 amino acids.

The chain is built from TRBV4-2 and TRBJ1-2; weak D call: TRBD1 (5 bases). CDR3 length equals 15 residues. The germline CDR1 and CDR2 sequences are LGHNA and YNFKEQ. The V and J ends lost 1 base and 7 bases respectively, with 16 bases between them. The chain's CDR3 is CASSQGWGGDRGYTF. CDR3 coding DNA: TGTGCCAGCAGCCAAGGTTGGGGAGGGGATCGTGGCTACACCTTC.

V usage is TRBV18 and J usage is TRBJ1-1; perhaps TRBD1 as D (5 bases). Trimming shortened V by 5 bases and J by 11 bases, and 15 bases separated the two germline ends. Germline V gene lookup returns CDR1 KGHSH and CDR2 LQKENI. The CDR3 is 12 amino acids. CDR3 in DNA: TGTGCCAGCTCAGGTTCAGGGTTCGGCGCTTTCTTT. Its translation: CASSGSGFGAFF.

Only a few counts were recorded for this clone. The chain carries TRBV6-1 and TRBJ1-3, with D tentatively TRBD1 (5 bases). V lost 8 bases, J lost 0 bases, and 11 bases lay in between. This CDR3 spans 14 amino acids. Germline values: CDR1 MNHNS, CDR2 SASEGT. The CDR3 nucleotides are TGTGCCAGCTCACAGGACCGCTCTGGAAACACCATATATTTT. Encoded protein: CASSQDRSGNTIYF.

CDR3 DNA sequence: TGCGCCAGCAGCCGGGACAGGTCCTACGAGCAGTACTTC. Amino acid sequence: CASSRDRSYEQYF. This sequence joins TRBV5-1 and TRBJ2-7; 8 bases match TRBD1. The CDR3 loop spans 13 amino acids. V lost 4 bases and J lost 1; bases outside the gene matches: 1. The germline gives CDR1 SGHRS, CDR2 YFSETQ.

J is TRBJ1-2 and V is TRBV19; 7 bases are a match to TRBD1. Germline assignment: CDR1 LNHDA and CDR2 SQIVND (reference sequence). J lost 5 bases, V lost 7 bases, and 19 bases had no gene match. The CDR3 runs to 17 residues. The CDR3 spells CASKRGQGPLTSYGYTF. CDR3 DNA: TGTGCCAGTAAGAGGGGGCAGGGGCCCCTCACAAGTTATGGCTACACCTTC.

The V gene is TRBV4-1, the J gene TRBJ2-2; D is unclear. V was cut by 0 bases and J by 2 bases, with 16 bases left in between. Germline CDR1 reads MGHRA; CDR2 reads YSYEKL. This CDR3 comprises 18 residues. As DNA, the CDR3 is TGCGCCAGCAGCCAAGATCCGAACGCTAAGAGAAACACCGGGGAGCTGTTTTTT. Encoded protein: CASSQDPNAKRNTGELFF.

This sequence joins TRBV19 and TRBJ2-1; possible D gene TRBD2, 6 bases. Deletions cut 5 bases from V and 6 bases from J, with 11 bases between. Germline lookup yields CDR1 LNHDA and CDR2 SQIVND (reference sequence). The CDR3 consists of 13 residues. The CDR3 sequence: CASSPTRPNEQFF. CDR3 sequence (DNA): TGTGCCAGTAGTCCGACTAGGCCCAATGAGCAGTTCTTC.

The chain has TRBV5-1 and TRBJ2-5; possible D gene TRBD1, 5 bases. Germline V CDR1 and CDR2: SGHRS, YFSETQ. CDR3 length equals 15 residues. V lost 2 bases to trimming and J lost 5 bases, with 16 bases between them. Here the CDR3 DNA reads TGCGCCAGCAGCTTTGGGCAGGGTTTGAGGGAGACCCAGTACTTC. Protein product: CASSFGQGLRETQYF.

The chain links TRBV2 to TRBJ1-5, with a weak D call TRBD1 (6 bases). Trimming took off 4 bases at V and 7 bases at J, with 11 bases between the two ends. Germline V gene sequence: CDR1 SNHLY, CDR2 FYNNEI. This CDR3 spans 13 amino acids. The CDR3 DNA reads TGTGCCAGCAGTGCCAGGGGTTGGCAGCCCCAGCATTTT. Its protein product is CASSARGWQPQHF.

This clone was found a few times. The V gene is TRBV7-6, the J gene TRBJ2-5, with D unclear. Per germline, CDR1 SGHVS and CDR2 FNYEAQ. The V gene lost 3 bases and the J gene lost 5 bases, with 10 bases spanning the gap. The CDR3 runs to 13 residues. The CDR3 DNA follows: TGTGCCAGCAGCTTTCTGTCCTCGGAGACCCAGTACTTC. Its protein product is CASSFLSSETQYF.

The CDR3: CASSVDIRPSGGRNEQFF. The CDR3 DNA is TGTGCCAGCAGCGTAGATATCCGGCCTAGCGGGGGACGCAATGAGCAGTTCTTC. The genes are TRBV9 and TRBJ2-1, with TRBD2 matching 10 bases. From germline, CDR1 is SGDLS and CDR2 YYNGEE. The CDR3 spans 18 residues. Losses at the gene ends were 0 bases for V and 6 bases for J; bases not matched to a gene: 12.

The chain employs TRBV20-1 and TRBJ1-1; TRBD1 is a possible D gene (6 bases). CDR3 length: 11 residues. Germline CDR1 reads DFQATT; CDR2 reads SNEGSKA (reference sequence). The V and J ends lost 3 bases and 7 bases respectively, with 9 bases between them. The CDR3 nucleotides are TGCAGTGCTAGGCGAGGGGGTGAAGCTTTCTTT. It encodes CSARRGGEAFF.

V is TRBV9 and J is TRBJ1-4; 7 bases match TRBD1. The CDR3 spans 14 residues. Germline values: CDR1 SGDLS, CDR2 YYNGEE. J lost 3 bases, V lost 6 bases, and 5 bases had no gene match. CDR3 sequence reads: CASKTGVSNEKLFF. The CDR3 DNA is TGTGCCAGCAAAACAGGGGTCTCTAATGAAAAACTGTTTTTT.

CDR3: CASSPAGFTDTQYF. The DNA of the CDR3 is TGCGCCAGCAGCCCCGCCGGGTTCACAGATACGCAGTATTTT. This chain joins TRBV5-1 and TRBJ2-3; D not resolved. Trimming removed 4 bases from V and 2 bases from J, with 11 bases in between. The CDR3 extends over 14 amino acids. Germline CDR1 SGHRS, CDR2 YFSETQ. Together with reference TRBV5-1 and TRBJ2-3, the CDR3 gives the full variable domain: KAGVTQTPRYLIKTRGQQVTLSCSPISGHRSVSWYQQTPGQGLQFLFEYFSETQRNKGNFPGRFSGRQFSNSRSEMNVSTLELGDSALYLCASSPAGFTDTQYFGPGTRLTVL.

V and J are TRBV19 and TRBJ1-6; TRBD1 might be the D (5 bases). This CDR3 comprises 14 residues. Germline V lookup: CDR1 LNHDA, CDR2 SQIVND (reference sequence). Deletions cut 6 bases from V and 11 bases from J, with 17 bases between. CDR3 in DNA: TGTGCCAGTAGCGGGGGAGCTTTCATCGCACCCCTCCACTTT. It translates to CASSGGAFIAPLHF.

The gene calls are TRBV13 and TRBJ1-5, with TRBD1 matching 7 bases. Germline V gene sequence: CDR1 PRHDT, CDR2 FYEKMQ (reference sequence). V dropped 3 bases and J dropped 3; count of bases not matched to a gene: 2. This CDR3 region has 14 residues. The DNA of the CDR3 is TGTGCCAGCAGCTTGGGACAGTCCAATCAGCCCCAGCATTTT. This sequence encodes CASSLGQSNQPQHF.

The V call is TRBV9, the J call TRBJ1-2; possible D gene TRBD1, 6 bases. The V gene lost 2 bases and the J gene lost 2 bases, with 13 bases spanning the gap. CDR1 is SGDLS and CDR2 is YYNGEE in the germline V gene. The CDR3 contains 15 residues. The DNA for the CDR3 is TGTGCCAGCAGCGTGGCTGGCCAGGGGAACTATGGCTACACCTTC. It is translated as CASSVAGQGNYGYTF.

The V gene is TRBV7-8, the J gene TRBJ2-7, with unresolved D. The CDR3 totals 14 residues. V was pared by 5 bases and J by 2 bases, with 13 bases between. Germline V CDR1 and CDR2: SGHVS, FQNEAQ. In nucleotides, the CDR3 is TGTGCCAGCAGCCAGACCGGCCGCGCCTACGAGCAGTACGTC. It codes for CASSQTGRAYEQYV.